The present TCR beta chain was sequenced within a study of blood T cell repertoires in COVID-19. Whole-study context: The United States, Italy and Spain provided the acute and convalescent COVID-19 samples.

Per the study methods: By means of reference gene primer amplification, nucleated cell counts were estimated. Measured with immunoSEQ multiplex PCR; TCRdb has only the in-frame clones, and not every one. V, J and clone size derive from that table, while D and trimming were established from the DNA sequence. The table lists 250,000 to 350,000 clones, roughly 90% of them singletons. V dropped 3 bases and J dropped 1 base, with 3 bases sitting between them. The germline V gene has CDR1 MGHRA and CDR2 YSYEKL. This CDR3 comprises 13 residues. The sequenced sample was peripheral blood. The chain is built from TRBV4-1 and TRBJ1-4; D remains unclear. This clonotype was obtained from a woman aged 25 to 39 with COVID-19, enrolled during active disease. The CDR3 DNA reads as TGCGCCAGCAGCCAGAGAACTAATGAAAAACTGTTTTTT. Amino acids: CASSQRTNEKLFF.